The clone carrying this T cell receptor beta chain was recorded a few times. These data belong to a study of blood T cells in healthy people across ages. The authors ran a second PCR of roughly 7 to 11 cycles using a sample-barcoded 5' primer and a J-beta primer mix. TCRdb re-called the 5' RACE reads with MiXCR, one entry per CDR3 protein. In the table there are some 890,000 distinct CDR3 sequences, 25% to 30% of which are singletons. Trimming removed 3 bases at V and 2 bases at J, with 12 bases between. In germline, CDR1 is SGHKS, CDR2 YYEKEE (reference sequence). The CDR3 totals 14 residues. These data were also reused for a study on T cells of mothers and their children. That report notes: Comparable shaping of TCR recombination output by thymic selection was observed in related and unrelated pairs.

The sample consisted of blood. The origin of this receptor is a woman aged 35 to 49 in good health. V gene TRBV5-5 combines with J gene TRBJ2-7; D unresolved. CDR3 loop: CASSWEARPYEQYF. The CDR3, as DNA: TGTGCCAGCAGCTGGGAAGCCAGACCCTACGAGCAGTACTTC.